These 15 T cell receptor beta chains share one sample of origin, sequenced in a study of CD8 T cells in Susac syndrome. Random hexamers were used to reverse transcribe an amount of roughly 0.45 to 1 ug RNA. TCRdb itself ran the immunoSEQ multiplex PCR reads through MiXCR, one entry per CDR3 protein. The sample lists around 280,000 distinct CDR3 sequences, approximately 85% occurring once. Sequenced material: CD8+ T cells from PBMCs. The receptor set was obtained from a human donor with multiple sclerosis.

The CDR3 spells CAAGKRVRDTQYF. For the CDR3, the DNA is TGTGCAGCGGGAAAGAGGGTCCGAGATACGCAGTATTTT. The chain employs TRBV11-1 and TRBJ2-3; 7 nucleotides align to TRBD2. The germline CDR1 and CDR2 sequences are SGHAT and FQDESV (reference sequence). The CDR3 contains 13 residues.

CDR3 coding DNA: TGTGCCAGCAGCTTGGGTGCCCCTATGCCTGAAGCTTTCTTT. It specifies CASSLGAPMPEAFF. The chain links TRBV5-6 to TRBJ1-1; D is undetermined. Trimming took 0 bases from V and 6 from J, leaving 12 bases between them. Looked up from germline, CDR1 is SGHDT and CDR2 is YYEEEE. CDR3 length equals 14 residues.

V and J are TRBV7-9 and TRBJ2-7; no reliable D call. Germline V lookup: CDR1 SEHNR, CDR2 FQNEAQ (reference sequence). The CDR3 is 13 residues long. V was clipped by 3 bases and J by 3 bases, with 9 bases between them. CDR3 in amino acids: CASSLDGRYEQYF. Here the CDR3 DNA reads TGTGCCAGCAGCTTGGACGGGCGCTACGAGCAGTACTTC.

The chain couples TRBV6-5 to TRBJ2-3; D is unresolved. The CDR3 extends over 16 amino acids. Germline assignment: CDR1 MNHEY and CDR2 SVGAGI. Trimming shortened V by 2 bases and J by 0 bases, and 12 bases separated the two germline ends. CDR3 sequence (DNA): TGTGCCAGCAGTTACAGTCTGGGGTTTAGCACAGATACGCAGTATTTT. Amino acid sequence: CASSYSLGFSTDTQYF.

V usage is TRBV11-2 and J usage is TRBJ2-2, with D perhaps TRBD2 (6 bases). The germline V gene has CDR1 SGHAT and CDR2 FQNNGV. This CDR3 spans 15 amino acids. V was clipped by 3 bases and J by 5 bases, with 13 bases between them. The CDR3 region is CASSLRGGWTGELFF. The DNA for the CDR3 is TGTGCCAGCAGCTTGCGGGGCGGATGGACCGGGGAGCTGTTTTTT.

V is TRBV13 and J is TRBJ2-1; 7 bases map to TRBD2. From germline, CDR1 is PRHDT and CDR2 FYEKMQ (reference sequence). J was trimmed by 6 bases and V by 1 base; bases with no gene match: 3. CDR3 length: 14 amino acids. CDR3 nucleotides: TGTGCCAGCAGCTTAGAGACTAGCCCCAATGAGCAGTTCTTC. It encodes CASSLETSPNEQFF. The whole variable domain, remainder taken from reference TRBV13 and TRBJ2-1, is AAGVIQSPRHLIKEKRETATLKCYPIPRHDTVYWYQQGPGQDPQFLISFYEKMQSDKGSIPDRFSAQQFSDYHSELNMSSLELGDSALYFCASSLETSPNEQFFGPGTRLTVL.

The chain joins TRBV24-1 to TRBJ2-2, with 7 bases that match TRBD1. The length of the CDR3 is 14 residues. The V gene's germline CDR1 is KGHDR and CDR2 SFDVKD. The junction had 1 base not matched to a gene; V was cut back by 7 bases and J by 0 bases. The CDR3 protein is CATRDRSNTGELFF. The CDR3 DNA reads TGTGCCACCAGGGACAGGTCGAACACCGGGGAGCTGTTTTTT.

The rearrangement joins TRBV20-1 to TRBJ1-6, with 11 bases fitting TRBD1. There are 15 residues in the CDR3. V dropped 6 bases and J dropped 3; count of bases not matched to a gene: 4. Germline-derived CDR1 and CDR2 are DFQATT and SNEGSKA (reference sequence). The CDR3 DNA reads TGCAGTGCATGGGACAGGGGGTTCTATAATTCACCCCTCCACTTT. Amino acid sequence: CSAWDRGFYNSPLHF.

This clonotype came up a few times. The V and J genes are TRBV30 and TRBJ1-2, with D possibly being TRBD1 (6 bases). CDR1 and CDR2 (germline): GTSNPN, SVGIG (reference sequence). This CDR3 spans 16 amino acids. Trimming left V 1 base short and J 5 bases short, with 20 bases between. CDR3 nucleotide sequence: TGTGCCTGGAGTGGGGCTTGGACAGAGGCTTCTTATGGCTACACCTTC. Translating gives CAWSGAWTEASYGYTF.

This chain uses TRBV13 with TRBJ2-3; 9 nucleotides agree with TRBD2. The germline V gene encodes CDR1 PRHDT and CDR2 FYEKMQ (reference sequence). There are 16 residues in the CDR3. Germline trimming cut 1 base from V and 4 bases from J; bases unmatched to any gene: 6. The CDR3 DNA sequence: TGTGCCAGCAGCTTAGCTCCCCAGCGGGAGGCAGATACGCAGTATTTT. Protein product: CASSLAPQREADTQYF.

V is TRBV20-1 and J is TRBJ1-5; 7 bases align to TRBD1. V was clipped by 6 bases and J by 0 bases; unmatched bases: 14. CDR3 length equals 17 residues. Germline V gene sequence: CDR1 DFQATT, CDR2 SNEGSKA (reference sequence). The CDR3 DNA reads as TGCAGTGCCGGACAGGACCCGGCCGCTTATAGCAATCAGCCCCAGCATTTT. Protein: CSAGQDPAAYSNQPQHF.

The V and J genes are TRBV9 and TRBJ2-2; TRBD1 agrees at 8 bases. This CDR3 is 17 amino acids long. Trimming cost V 0 bases and J 3 bases; bases outside gene matches: 7. The germline gives CDR1 SGDLS, CDR2 YYNGEE. The CDR3 sequence: CASSVARAGGHTGELFF. Written as DNA, the CDR3 is TGTGCCAGCAGCGTAGCCCGGGCAGGGGGCCACACCGGGGAGCTGTTTTTT.

This chain uses TRBV29-1 with TRBJ2-1, with 7 bases that match TRBD2. The V gene's germline CDR1 is SQVTM and CDR2 ANQGSEA. There are 19 residues in the CDR3. Unmatched junction bases numbered 14, after V lost 0 bases and J lost 0 bases. CDR3: CSVEDTPPLAALSYNEQFF. The CDR3 coding sequence is TGCAGCGTTGAAGATACCCCTCCGCTAGCGGCCCTCTCCTACAATGAGCAGTTCTTC.

V and J are TRBV6-1 and TRBJ2-1; the match to TRBD2 covers 12 bases. With V trimmed by 6 bases and J by 6 bases, 6 bases remained unmatched. Germline V gene lookup returns CDR1 MNHNS and CDR2 SASEGT. The CDR3 loop spans 15 amino acids. The CDR3 region has the DNA TGTGCCAGCAGACCCCTAGCGGGAGGGCCCAATGAGCAGTTCTTC. Translating gives CASRPLAGGPNEQFF.

The chain recombines TRBV7-9 with TRBJ1-6; no firm D call. Trimming left V 5 bases short and J 0 bases short, with 14 bases between. CDR3 length: 17 amino acids. Germline lookup yields CDR1 SEHNR and CDR2 FQNEAQ (reference sequence). The chain's CDR3 is CASSTKDGSSYNSPLHF. The CDR3 region has the DNA TGTGCCAGCAGCACCAAGGACGGAAGCTCCTATAATTCACCCCTCCACTTT.